The 15 T cell receptor beta chains reported below all come from one sample, sequenced in a study of shared clonotypes between healthy human individuals. The protocol was immunoSEQ multiplex PCR, while the TCRdb copy is restricted to in-frame clones and leaves out a portion. The sample lists over 2 million clones, approximately 90% occurring once. Specimen: naive CD4+ T cells from PBMCs. The subset here: CD45RA+ positively selected. These TCRs come from a man aged 18 to 29 in good health. Some clones in this sample may be carry-over from other donors' samples.

The chain recombines TRBV7-5 with TRBJ1-5. TRBV7-5 is noted as a pseudogene. CDR3 length: 16 residues. The chain's CDR3 is CVRSLKWSRGNQPQHF. In DNA form, the CDR3 reads TGTGTCAGAAGCCTCAAATGGTCCCGAGGCAATCAGCCCCAGCATTTT.

The chain combines TRBV28 with TRBJ1-3, with TRBD1 identical over 10 bases. Germline CDR1 is MDHEN and CDR2 is SYDVKM. The CDR3 length is 13 residues. Unmatched junction bases numbered 2, after V lost 3 bases and J lost 9 bases. The CDR3 protein is CASSLGQGSTIYF. CDR3 DNA: TGTGCCAGCAGTTTGGGACAGGGGTCCACCATATATTTT.

This chain connects TRBV5-8 to TRBJ1-5, with 7 nucleotides matching TRBD1. The V gene end was trimmed by 0 bases and the J gene end by 4 bases; junction bases not matched to a gene: 7. This CDR3 region has 16 residues. Germline V gives CDR1 SGHTS, CDR2 YDEGEE. The CDR3 is CASSLVFGTENQPQHF. The CDR3, as DNA: TGTGCCAGCAGCTTGGTATTCGGGACAGAGAATCAGCCCCAGCATTTT.

In its sample, this clone was seen once. J is TRBJ1-2 and V is TRBV6-6; D is undetermined. The length of the CDR3 is 14 residues. Germline CDR1 reads MNHNY; CDR2 reads SVGAGI (reference sequence). V dropped 4 bases and J dropped 5 bases, with 14 bases sitting between them. For the CDR3, the DNA is TGTGCCAGCAGTTCCCCTTGGGCGGGTTATGGCTACACCTTC. Its translation is CASSSPWAGYGYTF.

The chain employs TRBV19 and TRBJ2-5; D remains ambiguous. The CDR3 spans 14 residues. V was cut by 4 bases and J by 0 bases, with 9 bases left in between. Germline V gene data show CDR1 as LNHDA and CDR2 as SQIVND (reference sequence). This CDR3 reads CASSRAGNQETQYF. Here the CDR3 DNA reads TGTGCCAGTAGTAGGGCAGGAAACCAAGAGACCCAGTACTTC.

The V and J genes are TRBV4-2 and TRBJ2-7; 7 bases map to TRBD1. The germline V gene has CDR1 LGHNA and CDR2 YNFKEQ. V gave up 2 bases and J gave up 2 bases; unmatched junction bases: 12. The CDR3 is 17 amino acids. The CDR3 DNA is TGTGCCAGCAGCCAATCCTCCACAGGGGCGAACCCCTACGAGCAGTACTTC. Protein: CASSQSSTGANPYEQYF.

The chain joins TRBV28 to TRBJ1-3; D perhaps matches TRBD1 (6 bases). The CDR3 is 15 residues long. The V end lost 4 bases, the J end lost 3 bases, and 13 bases lay between the germline ends. Germline lookup yields CDR1 MDHEN and CDR2 SYDVKM. The CDR3 sequence is CASSSTGRFGNTIYF. The CDR3 DNA sequence: TGTGCCAGCAGTTCAACAGGGCGTTTTGGAAACACCATATATTTT.

The gene calls are TRBV2 and TRBJ1-2; tentatively, D is TRBD1 (5 bases). The CDR3 covers 13 residues. The V end was cut by 6 bases, the J end by 7 bases, with 15 bases between. Germline V gene data show CDR1 as SNHLY and CDR2 as FYNNEI. CDR3 residues: CASSPDSNPGYTF. In DNA, the CDR3 is TGTGCCAGCAGCCCCGACAGTAATCCTGGCTACACCTTC. Looking up the rest from reference TRBV2 and TRBJ1-2 gives the full variable domain: EPEVTQTPSHQVTQMGQEVILRCVPISNHLYFYWYRQILGQKVEFLVSFYNNEISEKSEIFDDQFSVERPDGSNFTLKIRSTKLEDSAMYFCASSPDSNPGYTFGSGTRLTVV.

This chain connects TRBV7-9 to TRBJ2-1; maybe TRBD2 (5 bases). Germline loops: CDR1 SEHNR, CDR2 FQNEAQ (reference sequence). This CDR3 is built from 11 residues. V was clipped by 8 bases and J by 7 bases, with 9 bases between them. For the CDR3, the DNA is TGTGCCAGCGAGGGTAAGAATGAGCAGTTCTTC. Its protein product is CASEGKNEQFF.

This chain joins TRBV28 and TRBJ2-1; TRBD2 aligns across 9 bases. The junction had 9 bases not matched to a gene; V was cut back by 6 bases and J by 3 bases. There are 16 residues in the CDR3. Germline V gives CDR1 MDHEN, CDR2 SYDVKM. CDR3 in amino acids: CASSPGVSGSYNEQFF. In nucleotides, the CDR3 is TGTGCCAGCAGCCCCGGGGTTAGCGGGAGCTACAATGAGCAGTTCTTC. The full variable domain, with the rest looked up from reference TRBV28 and TRBJ2-1, is DVKVTQSSRYLVKRTGEKVFLECVQDMDHENMFWYRQDPGLGLRLIYFSYDVKMKEKGDIPEGYSVSREKKERFSLILESASTNQTSMYLCASSPGVSGSYNEQFFGPGTRLTVL.

The J gene is TRBJ2-5, the V gene TRBV11-2; 8 positions match TRBD1. This CDR3 is 15 amino acids long. Germline V gene lookup returns CDR1 SGHAT and CDR2 FQNNGV. The V and J ends lost 4 bases and 5 bases, in that order; junction bases with no gene match: 9. This chain's CDR3 is CASSSIRGRMETQYF. The CDR3 bases are TGTGCCAGCAGCTCGATCAGGGGGCGAATGGAGACCCAGTACTTC.

The chain couples TRBV21-1 to TRBJ2-1; TRBD2 was called by the table and not checked on the DNA. TRBV21-1 is a pseudogene. This CDR3 region has 16 residues. CDR3 residues: CASSKESAGASNEQFF. The CDR3 DNA reads TGTGCCAGCAGCAAAGAATCAGCGGGAGCTTCCAATGAGCAGTTCTTC.

The genes are TRBV5-5 and TRBJ1-1; D gene ambiguous. The CDR3 runs to 15 residues. From germline, CDR1 is SGHKS and CDR2 YYEKEE (reference sequence). The ends were cut back, 7 bases at V and 6 bases at J, with 22 bases in the middle. In nucleotides, the CDR3 is TGTGCCAGCCAAACGGACGGCTCTAGGAATGCTGAAGCTTTCTTT. Translation: CASQTDGSRNAEAFF. Supplemented by reference TRBV5-5 and TRBJ1-1, the full variable domain reads DAGVTQSPTHLIKTRGQQVTLRCSPISGHKSVSWYQQVLGQGPQFIFQYYEKEERGRGNFPDRFSARQFPNYSSELNVNALLLGDSALYLCASQTDGSRNAEAFFGQGTRLTVV.

The chain links TRBV14 to TRBJ1-1; 11 nucleotides agree with TRBD1. CDR3 length equals 17 residues. Germline assignment: CDR1 SGHDN and CDR2 FVKESK. J gave up 11 bases and V 0 bases, and 14 bases lay outside the gene matches. CDR3 in amino acids: CASSQDIRDRGALGAFF. Here the CDR3 DNA reads TGTGCCAGCAGCCAAGATATAAGGGACAGGGGGGCCCTCGGGGCTTTCTTT.

This rearrangement joins TRBV6-6 to TRBJ1-3; D remains unclear. Germline CDR1 is MNHNY and CDR2 is SVGAGI (reference sequence). This CDR3 is built from 14 residues. V was trimmed by 5 bases and J by 0 bases, leaving 8 bases between them. The DNA for the CDR3 is TGTGCCAGCAGTCGACAAAACTCTGGAAACACCATATATTTT. It codes for CASSRQNSGNTIYF.